The clone carrying this T cell receptor beta chain appeared once. What it recognizes is unknown. The CDR3 contains 15 residues. V was trimmed by 7 bases and J by 2 bases, leaving 17 bases between them. CDR1 and CDR2 from the germline V gene are LNHDA and SQIVND (reference sequence). A single record per CDR3 protein comes from TCRdb applying MiXCR to the reads. The table has 740,000 or so distinct CDR3 sequences, about 40% seen once. The data were obtained in a study of T cell repertoires in cytomegalovirus infection. Study context: Public TCR beta signatures were indicative of both CMV infection and a matching HLA type.

Notes on the study in general: It was HLA-C-restricted CMV-specific TCR beta clonotypes that dominated the response ex vivo. People with CMV and the relevant HLA were identified by cumulative public TCR beta family frequency.

The rearrangement joins TRBV19 to TRBJ1-1; D possibly corresponds to TRBD1 (6 bases). The sequencing input was PBMCs. This TCR was sampled from a human donor in good health (CMV status not recorded). Some clones in this sample may be carry-over from other donors' samples. CDR3 region: CASTFRGGRNTEAFF. The DNA of the CDR3 is TGTGCCAGTACCTTTCGCGGGGGGCGAAACACTGAAGCTTTCTTT.